Below, one TCR beta chain is given with its context. The data stem from a study of blood T cell repertoires in COVID-19. Overall study context: T cells, B-cell-depleted T cells, or PBMCs supplied cDNA or gDNA.

CDR3 length equals 16 residues. Germline CDR1 is SGHNT and CDR2 is YENEEA. Trimming pared 1 base from V and 1 base from J, leaving 13 bases between. In the authors' methods: Estimation of nucleated cell counts relied on the amplification of reference gene primers. Clones were sequenced by immunoSEQ multiplex PCR, and TCRdb holds only the in-frame ones, with some missing. That table furnishes V, J and clone size, whereas the DNA furnished D and trimming. The table includes around 93,000 clones, about four fifths detected once. The sample consisted of peripheral blood. The TCR sequence derives from a woman older than 75 with acute or convalescent COVID-19. The gene calls are TRBV11-3 and TRBJ1-1; weak D call: TRBD1 (5 bases). DNA for the CDR3: TGTGCCAGCAGCTTAGCGGCGGGGGTTGGGAACACTGAAGCTTTCTTT. Translated: CASSLAAGVGNTEAFF.